This T cell receptor beta chain was sequenced in a study of blood T cell repertoires in COVID-19. For the study at large: Researchers got acute and convalescent COVID-19 samples from the United States, Italy and Spain. PBMCs, B-cell-depleted T cells, or T cells were the source of the cDNA or gDNA that made up the material.

Per the germline V gene, CDR1 is SEHNR and CDR2 is FQNEAQ (reference sequence). There are 13 residues in the CDR3. The V gene lost 1 base and the J gene lost 7 bases, with 10 bases spanning the gap. This clone was counted only a few times. In the study's own analysis: Estimates of nucleated cell counts were drawn from the amplification of reference gene primers. Profiled with immunoSEQ multiplex PCR; TCRdb holds only in-frame clones, not every one. The DNA was the basis for D and trimming; V, J and clone size are from that table. In the table there are 210,000 or so clones, 85% to 90% of which are singletons.

This chain connects TRBV7-9 to TRBJ1-1; tentatively, D is TRBD1 (5 bases). The sequence was collected from a woman aged 50 to 60 with acute or convalescent COVID-19. The sequenced material came from peripheral blood. The DNA for the CDR3 is TGTGCCAGCAGCTTAGAGGGGAAGGGTGAAGCTTTCTTT. Protein: CASSLEGKGEAFF.